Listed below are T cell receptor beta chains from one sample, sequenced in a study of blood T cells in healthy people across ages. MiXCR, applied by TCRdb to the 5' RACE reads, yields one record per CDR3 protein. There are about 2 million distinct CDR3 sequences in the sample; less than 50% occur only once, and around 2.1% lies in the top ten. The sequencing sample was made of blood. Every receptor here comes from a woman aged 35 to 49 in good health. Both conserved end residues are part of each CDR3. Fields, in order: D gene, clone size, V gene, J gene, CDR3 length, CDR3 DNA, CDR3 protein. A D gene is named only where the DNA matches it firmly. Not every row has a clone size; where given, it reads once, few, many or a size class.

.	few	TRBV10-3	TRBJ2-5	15	TGTGCCATCAGGCCGGGTGGAAGCGGAGGGGAGACCCAGTACTTC	CAIRPGGSGGETQYF
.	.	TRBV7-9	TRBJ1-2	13	TGTGCCAGCAGCGGGACCCCGGGGTATGGCTACACCTTC	CASSGTPGYGYTF
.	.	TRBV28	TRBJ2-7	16	TGTGCCAGCAGACCCCATGTTGGGGGAAAAGGCTACGAGCAGTACTTC	CASRPHVGGKGYEQYF
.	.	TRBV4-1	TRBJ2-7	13	TGCGCCGGCAGCCAAATCCAGGGTTTCGAGCAGTACTTC	CAGSQIQGFEQYF
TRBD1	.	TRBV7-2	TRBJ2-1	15	TGTGCCAGCAGCGCCGCCGGGACAGTAGTTAATGAGCAGTTCTTC	CASSAAGTVVNEQFF
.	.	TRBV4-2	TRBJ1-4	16	TGTGCCAGCAGCCAGGCATCGGGGGCGGATAATGAAAAACTGTTTTTT	CASSQASGADNEKLFF
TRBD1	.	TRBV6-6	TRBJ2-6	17	TGTGCCAGCAGCTGGACAGGGTCTGTGGGAGGGGCCAACGTCCTGACTTTC	CASSWTGSVGGANVLTF
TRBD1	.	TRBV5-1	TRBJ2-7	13	TGCGCCAGCAGCTACGACAGGGGGCGCGGGCAGTACTTC	CASSYDRGRGQYF
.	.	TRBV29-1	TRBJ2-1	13	TGCAGCGTTGAAGCCCCGACTAGTCTGGGGCAGTTCTTC	CSVEAPTSLGQFF
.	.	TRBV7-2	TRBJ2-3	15	TGTGCCAGCAGCCAGGGTTCGGGGGGCACAGATACGCAGTATTTT	CASSQGSGGTDTQYF
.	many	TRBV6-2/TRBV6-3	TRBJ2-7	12	TGTGCCAGCAGTTATGGTTTTGACGAGCAGTACTTC	CASSYGFDEQYF